The clone carrying this T cell receptor (beta chain) showed up just a few times. Its cognate antigen is unknown. TCRdb re-derived calls from the reads in MiXCR, one entry per CDR3 protein. The sample includes roughly 300,000 distinct CDR3 sequences, 9% to 9.5% of them seen just once. V trimming: 5 bases; J trimming: 7 bases; junction bases outside the gene matches: 16. CDR3 length equals 18 residues. The sample originates from a study of T cell repertoires in cytomegalovirus infection. Study at large: Indications came from public TCR beta signatures; they pointed to CMV infection and to a matching HLA type. Study conclusions and caveats: The ex vivo response was dominated by HLA-C-restricted CMV-specific TCR beta clonotypes. Totalled public TCR beta family frequency picked out people who carried CMV plus the relevant HLA.

The origin of this receptor is a human donor in good health (CMV status not recorded). Some clones in this sample may be carry-over from other donors' samples. Sequences were obtained from PBMCs. The V and J genes are TRBV12-3 or TRBV12-4 and TRBJ2-1; 11 nucleotides match TRBD2. The CDR3 DNA is TGTGCCAGCAGTCCCGGGACTAGCGGCTCGCAGTTTAGGAATGAGCAGTTCTTC. This gives the protein CASSPGTSGSQFRNEQFF.